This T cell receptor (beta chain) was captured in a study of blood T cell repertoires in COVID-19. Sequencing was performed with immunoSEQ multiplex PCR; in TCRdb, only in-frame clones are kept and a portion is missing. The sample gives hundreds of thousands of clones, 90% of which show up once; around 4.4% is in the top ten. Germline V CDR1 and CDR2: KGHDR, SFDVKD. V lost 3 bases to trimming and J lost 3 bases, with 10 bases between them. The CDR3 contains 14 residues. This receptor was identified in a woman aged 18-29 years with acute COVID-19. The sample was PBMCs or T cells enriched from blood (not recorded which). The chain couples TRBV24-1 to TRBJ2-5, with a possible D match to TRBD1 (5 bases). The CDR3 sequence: CATSDTGREETQYF. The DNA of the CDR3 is TGTGCCACCAGTGATACAGGCCGCGAAGAGACCCAGTACTTC.